This TCR beta chain originates from a study of shared clonotypes between healthy human individuals. CD45RO-negative cells were positively selected for CCR7, leaving out terminally differentiated effector memory CD45RA+ cells. For sorted subsets, approximately 200 ng DNA per replicate equaled roughly 30,000 T cell genomes. Only in-frame clones appear in the TCRdb table, and some are missing; sequencing was by immunoSEQ multiplex PCR. Here the sample spans hundreds of thousands of clones, approximately 96% being singletons. Findings and limits, study-wide: The generation probabilities recorded for non-shared clonotypes fell below those of clonotypes shared by all four donors. Of the naive CD4 clonotypes, roughly 5.2% were shared across several donors.

Per the germline V gene, CDR1 is SGHDT and CDR2 is YYEEEE. The V end lost 0 bases, the J end lost 5 bases, and 12 bases lay between the germline ends. The CDR3 has 14 amino acids. As to this clone: Its matching antigen is unknown.

The chain carries TRBV5-6 and TRBJ2-7; the D gene is possibly TRBD2 (5 bases). The clonotype was recovered from a woman aged 25 to 39 in good health. Specimen: naive CD8+ T cells sorted from blood. The CDR3 reads CASSLGGNHNEQYF. In DNA, the CDR3 is TGTGCCAGCAGCTTGGGAGGGAATCACAACGAGCAGTACTTC.